Listed below are T cell receptor beta chains from one sample, sequenced in a study of blood T cell repertoires in COVID-19. TCRdb's copy holds only in-frame clones and misses some; the assay was immunoSEQ multiplex PCR. The repertoire holds about 180,000 clones, with about 87% as singletons. Sample: peripheral blood. The receptors here all came from a middle-aged man with active or convalescent COVID-19. Both conserved end residues are part of each CDR3. D genes are given only for firm matches. The size field is filled for only some rows; it gives once, few, many or a size class.

V gene	D gene	J gene	clone size	CDR3 DNA	CDR3 protein
TRBV30	-	TRBJ1-2	-	TGTGCCTGGAGGGAGAGGTACTATGGCTACACCTTC	CAWRERYYGYTF
TRBV6-6	TRBD1	TRBJ1-5	once	TGTGCCAGCGGGACAGGGATGGTTCAGCCCCAGCATTTT	CASGTGMVQPQHF
TRBV5-8	-	TRBJ2-5	-	TGTGCCAGCAGCCCGCGGACAGTCCAAGAGACCCAGTACTTC	CASSPRTVQETQYF
TRBV11-2	TRBD2	TRBJ2-1	-	TGTGCCAGCAGCAAAGTAGCGGGCCGGCGAGAAAATGAGCAGTTCTTC	CASSKVAGRRENEQFF
TRBV4-2	-	TRBJ1-4	-	TGTGCCAGCAGCCAAGATGGCAGGGAAAAACTGTTTTTT	CASSQDGREKLFF
TRBV7-8	TRBD2	TRBJ2-1	-	TGTGCCAGCAGCTTAGCGCGGGCGCGGGGGGTCTCCTACAATGAGCAGTTCTTC	CASSLARARGVSYNEQFF
TRBV5-4	TRBD1	TRBJ1-6	-	TGTGCCAGCAGCTTGCAGGGGGTGGGATCACCCCTCCACTTT	CASSLQGVGSPLHF
TRBV2	TRBD2	TRBJ2-2	-	TGTGCCAGCCACCCGGGACTAGCGAAACTAGCGAACACCGGGGAGCTGTTTTTT	CASHPGLAKLANTGELFF
TRBV12-5	TRBD1	TRBJ1-1	once	TGTGCTAGTGGTAGATCGACAGGGGCTACTGAAGCTTTCTTT	CASGRSTGATEAFF
TRBV7-8	TRBD2	TRBJ2-1	-	TGTGCCAGCAGCACCCGCACGGGACTAGCAAATGAGCAGTTCTTC	CASSTRTGLANEQFF
TRBV6-1	-	TRBJ1-2	-	TGTGCCAGCAGTGAACTTCCGTGGGCAGACTATGGCTACACCTTC	CASSELPWADYGYTF